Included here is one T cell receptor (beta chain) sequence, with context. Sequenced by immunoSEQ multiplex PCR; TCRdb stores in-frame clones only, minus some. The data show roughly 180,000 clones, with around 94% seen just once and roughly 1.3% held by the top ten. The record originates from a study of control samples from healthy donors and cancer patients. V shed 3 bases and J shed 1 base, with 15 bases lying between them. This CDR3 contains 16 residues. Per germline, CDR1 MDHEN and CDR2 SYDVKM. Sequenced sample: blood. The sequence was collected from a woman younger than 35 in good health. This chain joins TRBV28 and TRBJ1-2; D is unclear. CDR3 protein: CASSLIGQTDNYGYTF. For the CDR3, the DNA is TGTGCCAGCAGTTTGATTGGGCAGACTGATAACTATGGCTACACCTTC.